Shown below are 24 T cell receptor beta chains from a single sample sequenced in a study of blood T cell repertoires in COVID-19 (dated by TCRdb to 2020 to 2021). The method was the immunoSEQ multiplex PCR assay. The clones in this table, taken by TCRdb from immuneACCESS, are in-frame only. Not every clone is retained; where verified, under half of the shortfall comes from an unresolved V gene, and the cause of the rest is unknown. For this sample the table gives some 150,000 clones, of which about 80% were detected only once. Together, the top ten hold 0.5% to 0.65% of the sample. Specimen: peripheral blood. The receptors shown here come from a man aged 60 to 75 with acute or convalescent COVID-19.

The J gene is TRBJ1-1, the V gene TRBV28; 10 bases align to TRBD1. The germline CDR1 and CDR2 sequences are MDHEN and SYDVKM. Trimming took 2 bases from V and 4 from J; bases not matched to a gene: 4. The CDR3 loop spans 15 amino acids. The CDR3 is CASSLADRGLTEAFF. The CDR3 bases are TGTGCCAGCAGTTTAGCAGACAGGGGGCTCACTGAAGCTTTCTTT.

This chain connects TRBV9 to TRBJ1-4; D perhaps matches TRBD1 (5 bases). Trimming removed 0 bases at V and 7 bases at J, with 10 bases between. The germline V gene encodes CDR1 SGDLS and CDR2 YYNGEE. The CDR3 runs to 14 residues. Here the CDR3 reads CASSVGAGFEKLFF. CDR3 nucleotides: TGTGCCAGCAGCGTAGGGGCAGGGTTTGAAAAACTGTTTTTT.

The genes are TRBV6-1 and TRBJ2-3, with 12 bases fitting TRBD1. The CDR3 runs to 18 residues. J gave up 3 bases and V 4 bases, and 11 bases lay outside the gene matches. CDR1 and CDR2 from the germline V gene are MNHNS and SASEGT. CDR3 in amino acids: CASSASSGTGGWTDTQYF. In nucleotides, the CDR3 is TGTGCCAGCAGTGCCTCCAGCGGGACAGGGGGCTGGACAGATACGCAGTATTTT.

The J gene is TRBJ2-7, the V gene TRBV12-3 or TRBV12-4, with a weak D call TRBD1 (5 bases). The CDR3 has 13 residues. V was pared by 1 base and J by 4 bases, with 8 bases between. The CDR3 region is CASSLGYRYEQYF. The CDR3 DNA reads TGTGCCAGCAGTTTAGGGTACAGGTACGAGCAGTACTTC.

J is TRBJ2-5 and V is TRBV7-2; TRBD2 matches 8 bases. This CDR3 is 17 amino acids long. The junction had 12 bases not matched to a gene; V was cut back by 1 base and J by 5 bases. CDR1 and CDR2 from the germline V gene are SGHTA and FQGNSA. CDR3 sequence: CASSLGRLAGPWETQYF. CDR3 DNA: TGTGCCAGCAGCTTAGGGCGATTAGCGGGGCCGTGGGAGACCCAGTACTTC.

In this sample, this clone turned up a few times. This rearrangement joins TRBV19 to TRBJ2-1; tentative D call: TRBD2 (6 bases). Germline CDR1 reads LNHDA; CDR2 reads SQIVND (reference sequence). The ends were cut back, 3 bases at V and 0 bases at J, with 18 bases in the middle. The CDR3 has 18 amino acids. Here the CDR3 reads CASSMGWRGRSSYNEQFF. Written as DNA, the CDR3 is TGTGCCAGTAGTATGGGTTGGCGGGGCCGGAGCTCCTACAATGAGCAGTTCTTC.

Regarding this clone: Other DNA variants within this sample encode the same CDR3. The chain's CDR3 is CASSVGGTDTQYF. CDR3 coding DNA: TGTGCCAGCAGCGTAGGCGGCACAGATACGCAGTATTTT. The chain couples TRBV9 to TRBJ2-3; D gene ambiguous. CDR1 SGDLS and CDR2 YYNGEE come from the germline V gene. CDR3 length: 13 amino acids. Trimming removed 0 bases from V and 1 base from J, with 3 bases in between.

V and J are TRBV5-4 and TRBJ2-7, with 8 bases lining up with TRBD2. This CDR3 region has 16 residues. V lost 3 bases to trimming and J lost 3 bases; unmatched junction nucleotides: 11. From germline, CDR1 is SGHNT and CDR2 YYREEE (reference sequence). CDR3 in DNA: TGTGCCAGCAGCTCCAAAGGGACTAGTAGTGTCTACGAGCAGTACTTC. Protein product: CASSSKGTSSVYEQYF.

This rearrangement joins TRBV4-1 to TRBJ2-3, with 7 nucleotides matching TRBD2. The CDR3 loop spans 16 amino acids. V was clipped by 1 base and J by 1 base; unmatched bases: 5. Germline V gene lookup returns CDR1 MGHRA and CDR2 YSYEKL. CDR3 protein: CASSQAFGGGTDTQYF. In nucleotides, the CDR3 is TGCGCCAGCAGCCAAGCATTTGGGGGGGGCACAGATACGCAGTATTTT.

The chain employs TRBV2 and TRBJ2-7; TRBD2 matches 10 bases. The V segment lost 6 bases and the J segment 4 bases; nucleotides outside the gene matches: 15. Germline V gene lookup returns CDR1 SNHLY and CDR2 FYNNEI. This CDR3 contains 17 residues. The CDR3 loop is CASRGRGLTSGKYEQYF. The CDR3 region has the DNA TGTGCCAGCAGGGGAAGGGGACTTACTAGCGGGAAGTACGAGCAGTACTTC. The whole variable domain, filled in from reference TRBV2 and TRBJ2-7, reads EPEVTQTPSHQVTQMGQEVILRCVPISNHLYFYWYRQILGQKVEFLVSFYNNEISEKSEIFDDQFSVERPDGSNFTLKIRSTKLEDSAMYFCASRGRGLTSGKYEQYFGPGTRLTVT.

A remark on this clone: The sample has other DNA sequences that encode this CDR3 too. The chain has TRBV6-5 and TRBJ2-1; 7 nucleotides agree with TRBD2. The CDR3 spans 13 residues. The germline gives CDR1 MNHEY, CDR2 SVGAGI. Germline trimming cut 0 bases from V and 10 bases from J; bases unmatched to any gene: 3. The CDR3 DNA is TGTGCCAGCAGTTACTCGCAGCGGGACGAGCAGTTCTTC. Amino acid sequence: CASSYSQRDEQFF.

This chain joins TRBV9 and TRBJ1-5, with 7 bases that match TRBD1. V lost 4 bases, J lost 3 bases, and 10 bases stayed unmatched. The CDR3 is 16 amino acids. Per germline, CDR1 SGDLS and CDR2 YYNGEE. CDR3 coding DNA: TGTGCCAGCAGCCCCCAGGTAGGGGGCCACAATCAGCCCCAGCATTTT. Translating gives CASSPQVGGHNQPQHF.

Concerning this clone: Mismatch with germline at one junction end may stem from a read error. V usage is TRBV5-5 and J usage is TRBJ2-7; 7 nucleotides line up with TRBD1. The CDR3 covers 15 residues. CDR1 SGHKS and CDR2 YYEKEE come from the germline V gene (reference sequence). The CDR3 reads CASNLDPGQTYEQYF. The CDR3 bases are TGTGCCAGCAACTTGGACCCGGGACAGACCTACGAGCAGTACTTC. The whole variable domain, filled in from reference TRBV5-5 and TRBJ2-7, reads DAGVTQSPTHLIKTRGQQVTLRCSPISGHKSVSWYQQVLGQGPQFIFQYYEKEERGRGNFPDRFSARQFPNYSSELNVNALLLGDSALYLCASNLDPGQTYEQYFGPGTRLTVT.

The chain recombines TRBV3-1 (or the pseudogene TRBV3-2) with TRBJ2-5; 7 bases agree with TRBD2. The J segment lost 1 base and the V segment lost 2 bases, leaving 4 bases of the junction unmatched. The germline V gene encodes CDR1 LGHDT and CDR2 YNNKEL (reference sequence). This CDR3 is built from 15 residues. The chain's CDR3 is CASSQWGGSQETQYF. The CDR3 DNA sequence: TGTGCCAGCAGCCAATGGGGAGGGTCCCAAGAGACCCAGTACTTC.

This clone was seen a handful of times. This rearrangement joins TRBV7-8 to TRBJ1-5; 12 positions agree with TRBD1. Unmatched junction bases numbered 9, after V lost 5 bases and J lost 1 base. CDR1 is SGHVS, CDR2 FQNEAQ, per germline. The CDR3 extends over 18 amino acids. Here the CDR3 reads CASSPTGTGGRSNQPQHF. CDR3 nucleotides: TGTGCCAGCAGCCCCACGGGGACAGGGGGCAGGAGCAATCAGCCCCAGCATTTT.

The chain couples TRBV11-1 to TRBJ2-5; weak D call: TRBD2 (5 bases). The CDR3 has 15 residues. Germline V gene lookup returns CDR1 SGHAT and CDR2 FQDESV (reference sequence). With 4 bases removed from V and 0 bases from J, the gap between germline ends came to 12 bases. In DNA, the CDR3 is TGTGCCAGCAGCTCCACTAGGCCTTACCAAGAGACCCAGTACTTC. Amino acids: CASSSTRPYQETQYF.

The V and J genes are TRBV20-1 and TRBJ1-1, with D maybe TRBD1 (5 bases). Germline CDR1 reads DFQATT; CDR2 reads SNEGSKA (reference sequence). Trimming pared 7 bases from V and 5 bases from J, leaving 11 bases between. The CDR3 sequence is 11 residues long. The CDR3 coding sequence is TGCAGTGTGCCGGGGGATACTGAAGCTTTCTTT. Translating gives CSVPGDTEAFF.

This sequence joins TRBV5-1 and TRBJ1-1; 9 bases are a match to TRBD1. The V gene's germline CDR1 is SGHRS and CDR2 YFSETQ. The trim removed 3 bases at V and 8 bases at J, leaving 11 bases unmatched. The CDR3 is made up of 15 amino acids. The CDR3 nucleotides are TGCGCCAGCAGCTCGGTCCCGGGACAGGGCCTGGAAGCTTTCTTT. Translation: CASSSVPGQGLEAFF.

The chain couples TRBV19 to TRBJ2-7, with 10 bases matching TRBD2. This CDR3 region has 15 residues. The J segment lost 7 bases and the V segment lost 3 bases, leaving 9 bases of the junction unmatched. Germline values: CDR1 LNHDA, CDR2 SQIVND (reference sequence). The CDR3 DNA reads TGTGCCAGTAGTATCGGAGCGGGGGGGCCAAGGGAGCAGTACTTC. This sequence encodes CASSIGAGGPREQYF.

The CDR3 bases are TGTGCCAGCAGCGTAGTCTCTAGCGGGATGGGGGAGCAGTTCTTC. Its translation is CASSVVSSGMGEQFF. The rearrangement uses TRBV9 and TRBJ2-1; TRBD2 matches at 9 bases. Germline V lookup: CDR1 SGDLS, CDR2 YYNGEE. V lost 0 bases, J lost 10 bases, and 8 bases stayed unmatched. The CDR3 contains 15 residues.

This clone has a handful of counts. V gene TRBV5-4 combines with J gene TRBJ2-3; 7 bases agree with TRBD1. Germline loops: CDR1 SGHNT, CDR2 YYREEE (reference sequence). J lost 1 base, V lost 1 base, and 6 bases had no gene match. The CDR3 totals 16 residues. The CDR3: CASSLRGGARTDTQYF. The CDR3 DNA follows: TGTGCCAGCAGCTTGCGAGGGGGCGCCCGCACAGATACGCAGTATTTT.

In nucleotides, the CDR3 is TGTGCCAGCAGCCTCCGGGACAGGGACCTCTATGGCTACACCTTC. Translated, it gives CASSLRDRDLYGYTF. The chain employs TRBV7-2 and TRBJ1-2; 9 bases are shared with TRBD1. The J segment lost 4 bases and the V segment lost 5 bases, leaving 8 bases of the junction unmatched. CDR1 is SGHTA and CDR2 is FQGNSA in the germline V gene. This CDR3 spans 15 amino acids.

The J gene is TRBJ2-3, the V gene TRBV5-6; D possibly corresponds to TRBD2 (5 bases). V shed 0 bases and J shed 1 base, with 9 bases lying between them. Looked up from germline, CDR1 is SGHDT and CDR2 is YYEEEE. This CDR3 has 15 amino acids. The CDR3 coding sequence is TGTGCCAGCAGCTTGGCGGTCGGGGGCACAGATACGCAGTATTTT. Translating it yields CASSLAVGGTDTQYF.

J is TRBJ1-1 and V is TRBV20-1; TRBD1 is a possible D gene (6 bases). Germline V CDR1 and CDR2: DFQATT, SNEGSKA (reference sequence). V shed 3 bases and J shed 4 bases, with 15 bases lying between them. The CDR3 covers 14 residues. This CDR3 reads CSASPRARGTEAFF. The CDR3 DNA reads TGCAGTGCTAGTCCACGGGCCAGGGGCACTGAAGCTTTCTTT.